These T cell receptor beta chains were read from a single sample in a study of cytomegalovirus exposure and HLA in healthy donors. Generated by immunoSEQ multiplex PCR, the TCRdb table keeps only in-frame clones and is missing some. Of more than 200,000 clones listed, about 88% are singletons. The sequencing input was PBMCs. The receptors were gathered from a man aged 18 to 35 in good health and CMV-seropositive. Each CDR3 is given without its conserved first and last residue. The order of the fields is J gene, V gene, CDR3 protein.

TRBJ2-1	TRBV6-1	ASSEIDRAGNEQF
TRBJ1-5	TRBV11-2	ASSLDGRLNQPQH
TRBJ1-4	TRBV2	ASSGFFKEKLF
TRBJ2-1	TRBV5-1	ASSLVVSGRDEQF
TRBJ2-1	TRBV27	ASSLPQGYEQF
TRBJ1-2	TRBV27	ASSLSTGAFYGYT
TRBJ2-3	TRBV7-9	ASSWAGTDTQY
TRBJ1-1	TRBV9	ASSPQGALTNTEAF
TRBJ1-1	TRBV28	ASTSMRGKAF
TRBJ2-7	TRBV27	ASSKRLAGRSYEQY
TRBJ1-1	TRBV6-5	ASSYEFRWNTEAF
TRBJ2-1	TRBV27	ASRGTWRINEQF
TRBJ2-3	TRBV6-4	ASSEYSWTSDGDTQY
TRBJ2-3	TRBV6-5	ASGTMRADTQY
TRBJ2-1	TRBV27	ASSLSTTSGGYNEQF
TRBJ2-2	TRBV5-1	ASSLAWRDTGELF
TRBJ1-1	TRBV5-1	ASSLAVGRLNTEAF
TRBJ1-2	TRBV28	ASSHSLVVYGARGYGYT
TRBJ2-1	TRBV30	AWGTYNEQF
TRBJ1-4	TRBV15	ATSFGPEDEKLF
TRBJ2-5	TRBV5-1	ASSLGQGGQETQY
TRBJ2-5	TRBV9	ASSVSPAETQY
TRBJ2-1	TRBV4-3	ASSRESRVASYNEQF
TRBJ2-1	TRBV14	ASSQVDSGSQF
TRBJ2-2	TRBV11-2	ASSFLDTTGELF
TRBJ2-7	TRBV6-1	ASTGTSGSYEQY
TRBJ2-1	TRBV23-1	ASSRGEYNEQF
TRBJ1-1	TRBV5-5	ASSLVDMNTEAF
TRBJ2-5	TRBV27	ASSYLAGEETQY
TRBJ2-7	TRBV4-2	ASSQVGAGAGEQY
TRBJ1-2	TRBV21-1	ASSITRDNYGYT
TRBJ2-1	TRBV6-5	ASSNSGSSYNEQF
TRBJ1-1	TRBV7-9	ASSDGGMVNTEAF
TRBJ2-7	TRBV5-6	ASSLDSRVFYEQY
TRBJ2-7	TRBV4-3	ASSQDFDSPYEQY
TRBJ2-2	TRBV6-6	AIRDVLYTGELF
TRBJ2-7	TRBV28	ASSLGENEQY
TRBJ1-2	TRBV7-9	ASSSPTVGSNYGYT
TRBJ1-4	TRBV30	AWKTSEGKLF
TRBJ2-2	TRBV28	ASTKGGADTGELF
TRBJ1-1	TRBV5-1	ASSLAGGEYTEAF
TRBJ1-2	TRBV6-1	ATKQLPYNNYGYT
TRBJ2-7	TRBV6-5	ASSYLGRGTYEQY
TRBJ2-7	TRBV2	ASSEERDVCEQY
TRBJ2-5	TRBV30	AWTEFQETQY
TRBJ2-1	TRBV6-5	ASSYSEAPSGNEQF
TRBJ1-5	TRBV30	AWSQTGGNQPQH
TRBJ2-7	TRBV27	ASSPILREGYEQY
TRBJ2-1	TRBV15	ATSRGSILSNEQF
TRBJ2-2	TRBV28	ASSLLSNTGELF